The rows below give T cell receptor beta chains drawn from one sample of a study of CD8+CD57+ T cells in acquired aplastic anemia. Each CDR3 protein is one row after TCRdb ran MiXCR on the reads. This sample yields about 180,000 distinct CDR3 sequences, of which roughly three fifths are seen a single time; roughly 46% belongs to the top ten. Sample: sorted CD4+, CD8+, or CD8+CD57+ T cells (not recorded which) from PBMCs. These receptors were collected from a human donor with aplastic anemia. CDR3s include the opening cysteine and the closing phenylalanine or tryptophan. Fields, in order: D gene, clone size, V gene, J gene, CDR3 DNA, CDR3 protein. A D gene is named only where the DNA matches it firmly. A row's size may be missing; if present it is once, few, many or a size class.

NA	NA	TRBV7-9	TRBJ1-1	TGTGCCAGCAGCTTGAATCCGGCGGGCCCCGTCACTGAAGCTTTCTTT	CASSLNPAGPVTEAFF
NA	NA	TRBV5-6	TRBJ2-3	TGTGCCAGCAGCCGTCCCCTGTTGGATACGCAGTATTTT	CASSRPLLDTQYF
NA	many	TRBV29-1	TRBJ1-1	TGCAGCGTTAGTAACAGGCCGAATGAAGCTTTCTTT	CSVSNRPNEAFF
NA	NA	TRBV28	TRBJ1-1	TGTGCCAGCAGTTTATGGGGAGGGAACTTGAACACTGAAGCTTTCTTT	CASSLWGGNLNTEAFF
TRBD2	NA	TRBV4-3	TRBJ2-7	TGCGCCAGCAGCCAGTCCCGGGACTACCCCGAGCAGTACTTC	CASSQSRDYPEQYF
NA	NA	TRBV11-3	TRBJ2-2	TGTGCCAGCAGCCTAAGACGGACAGTGAACACCGGGGAGCTGTTTTTT	CASSLRRTVNTGELFF
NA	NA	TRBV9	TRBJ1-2	TGTGCCAGCAGCGTAGGGCGACCGAGCTATGGCTACACCTTC	CASSVGRPSYGYTF
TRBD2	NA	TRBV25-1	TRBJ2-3	TGTGCCAGCTCACCCCCGAGCGGGAGGGGCAGCACAGATACGCAGTATTTT	CASSPPSGRGSTDTQYF
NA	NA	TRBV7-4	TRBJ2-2	TGTGCCAGCAGCTTGGCCTCGGGACACAGCTACACCGGGGAGCTGTTTTTT	CASSLASGHSYTGELFF
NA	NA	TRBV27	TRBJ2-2	TGTGCCAGCAGTGTCGGGGGGGAGCTGTTTTTT	CASSVGGELFF
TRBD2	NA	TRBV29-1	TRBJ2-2	TGCAGCGTTGAAGTGGTTGCGGGGGAGTACACCGGGGAGCTGTTTTTT	CSVEVVAGEYTGELFF
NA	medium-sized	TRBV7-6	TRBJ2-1	TGTGCCAGCAGCCGGGACGGCTACAATGAGCAGTTCTTC	CASSRDGYNEQFF
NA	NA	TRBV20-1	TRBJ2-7	TGCAGTGCTAGAGATCTCCTAGGTGGCTACGAGCAGTACTTC	CSARDLLGGYEQYF
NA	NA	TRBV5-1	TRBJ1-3	TGTGCCAGCAGCTTCGAGGGCTTTGGAAACACCATATATTTT	CASSFEGFGNTIYF
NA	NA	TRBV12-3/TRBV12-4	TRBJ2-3	TGTGCCAGCTCTCGAGGCGGAAGCACAGATACGCAGTATTTT	CASSRGGSTDTQYF
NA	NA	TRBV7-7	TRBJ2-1	TGTGCCTGGGGGGACTCTTCCTACAATGAGCAGTTCTTC	CAWGDSSYNEQFF
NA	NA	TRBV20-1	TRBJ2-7	TGCAGTGCTAGAAACCGTGGCGGTACAGGGAGGTACGAGCAGTACTTC	CSARNRGGTGRYEQYF
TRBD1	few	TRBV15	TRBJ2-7	TGTGCCACCAGCATTGGGACAGGGGGCTACGAGCAGTACTTC	CATSIGTGGYEQYF
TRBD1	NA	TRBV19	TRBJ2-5	TGTGCCAGTAGGCTGACAGGGGAAGAGACCCAGTACTTC	CASRLTGEETQYF
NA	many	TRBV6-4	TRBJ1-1	TGTGCCAGCAGAGGGAGGTCGGACACTGAAGCTTTCTTT	CASRGRSDTEAFF
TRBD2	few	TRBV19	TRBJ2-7	TGTGCCAGTAAGAGTAGCGGGAGGGCCTTCGACGAGCAGTACTTC	CASKSSGRAFDEQYF
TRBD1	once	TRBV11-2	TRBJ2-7	TGTGCCAGCAGCGATGTGGGACCGGGAACAGGGGTCTACGAGCAGTACTTC	CASSDVGPGTGVYEQYF
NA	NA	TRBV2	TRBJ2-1	TGTGCCAGCACTGGATTAACCTACAATGAGCAGTTCTTC	CASTGLTYNEQFF
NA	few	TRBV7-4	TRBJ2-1	TGTGCCAGCAGCTTCCGGGACTGGGACAACAATGAGCAGTTCTTC	CASSFRDWDNNEQFF
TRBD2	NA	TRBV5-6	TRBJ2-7	TGTGCCAGCAACGGACTAGCGGGAGGCGAGCAGTACTTC	CASNGLAGGEQYF
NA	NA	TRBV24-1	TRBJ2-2	TGTGCCACCAGGCCCGACCGACCCTGTCTCGGGCGGAATGTTCGGGAGCTGTTTTTT	CATRPDRPCLGRNVRELFF
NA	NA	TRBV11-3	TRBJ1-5	NA	CASSFYICSAARTARNQPQHF
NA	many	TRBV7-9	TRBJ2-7	TGTGCCAGCAGCTTAGAATATGACAGCCACGAGCAGTACTTC	CASSLEYDSHEQYF
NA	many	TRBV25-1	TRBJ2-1	TGTGCCAGCAGTGGAGGAGGTGAGCAGTTCTTC	CASSGGGEQFF
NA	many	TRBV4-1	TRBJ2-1	TGCGCCAGCAGCGGGACGGCAAACGATGAGCAGTTCTTC	CASSGTANDEQFF
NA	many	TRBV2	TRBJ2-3	TGTGCCAGCAGCAGACCCACGACTAGCACAGATACGCAGTATTTT	CASSRPTTSTDTQYF
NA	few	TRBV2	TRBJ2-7	TGTGCCAGCAGTGAAGGGGTTCTAAGCTCCTACGAGCAGTACTTC	CASSEGVLSSYEQYF
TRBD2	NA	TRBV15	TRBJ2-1	TGTGCCACCAGCAGGGGGACTAGCGGGAGCTACAATGAGCAGTTCTTC	CATSRGTSGSYNEQFF
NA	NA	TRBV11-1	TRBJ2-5	TGTGCCAGCAGCTTAGTAGGGGGGACCCAGTACTTC	CASSLVGGTQYF
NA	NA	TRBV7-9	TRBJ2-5	TGTGCCAGCATCCCTTCCGGTAGGGAGGCCCAGTACTTC	CASIPSGREAQYF
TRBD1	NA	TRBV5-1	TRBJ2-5	TGCGCCAGCAGCATACTTCAGGGGGCGAAGGAGACCCAGTACTTC	CASSILQGAKETQYF
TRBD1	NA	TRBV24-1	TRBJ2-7	TGTGCCACCAGTGACCCGGGACAGGGCTCCTACGAGCAGTACTTC	CATSDPGQGSYEQYF
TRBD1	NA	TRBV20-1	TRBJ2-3	TGCAGTGCTTTTACAGGGGGGTACACAGATACGCAGTATTTT	CSAFTGGYTDTQYF
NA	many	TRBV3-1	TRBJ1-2	TGTGCCAGCAGCCAATCAATCCCTAAGTATAACTATGGCTACACCTTC	CASSQSIPKYNYGYTF
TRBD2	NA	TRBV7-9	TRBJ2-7	TGTGCCAGCAGCTTAGCGGGCGGGAGGAGCTCCTACGAGCAGTACTTC	CASSLAGGRSSYEQYF
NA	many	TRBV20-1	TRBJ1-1	TGCAGTGCTAGAGGCCCAGACACAGGACGCACTGAAGCTTTCTTT	CSARGPDTGRTEAFF
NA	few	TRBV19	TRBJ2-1	TGTGCCAGTAGTTTCCGTGGTTACGAGCAGTTCTTC	CASSFRGYEQFF
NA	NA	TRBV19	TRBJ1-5	TGTGCCAGTATCACCCCAGGGCGCCCCCAGCATTTT	CASITPGRPQHF
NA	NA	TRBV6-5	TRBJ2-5	TGTGCCAGCAGTTACACTAGAGAGACCCAGTACTTC	CASSYTRETQYF
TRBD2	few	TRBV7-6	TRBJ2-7	TGTGCCAGCAGCTTAGCGGCGGGAGGGCCGTTCGAGCAGTACTTC	CASSLAAGGPFEQYF
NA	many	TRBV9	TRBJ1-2	TGTGCCAGCAGCCCCCGAGGGACCTCAAACTATGGCTACACCTTC	CASSPRGTSNYGYTF
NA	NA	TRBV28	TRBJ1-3	TGTGCCAGCAGTTCCGGACTTATAAACACCATATATTTT	CASSSGLINTIYF
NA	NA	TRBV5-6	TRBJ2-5	TGTGCCAGCAGCGGAAGGGTACTGGAGACCCAGTACTTC	CASSGRVLETQYF
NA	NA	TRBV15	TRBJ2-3	TGTGCCACCAGCAGACTAGGACTATCCAACACAGATACGCAGTATTTT	CATSRLGLSNTDTQYF
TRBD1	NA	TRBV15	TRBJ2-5	TGTGCCATCCGGGACAGGACAGAGACCCAGTACTTC	CAIRDRTETQYF
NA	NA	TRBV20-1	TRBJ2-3	TGCAGTGCGGATTCTGAGCGGAATCACAATGAGCAGTATTTT	CSADSERNHNEQYF
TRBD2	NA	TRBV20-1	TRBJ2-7	TGCAGTGCTACGGGAGCGGGAAGACTCTCCTACGAGCAGTACTTC	CSATGAGRLSYEQYF
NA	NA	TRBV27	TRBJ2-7	TGTGCCAGCAGTTTTGCAGGGGACTACGAGCAGTACTTC	CASSFAGDYEQYF
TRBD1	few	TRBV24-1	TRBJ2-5	TGTGCCACCAGTGATTCGCAAGGGGGCCTAGAGACCCAGTACTTC	CATSDSQGGLETQYF
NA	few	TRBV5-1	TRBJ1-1	TGTGCCAGCAGGGAGGACACTGAAGCTTTCTTT	CASREDTEAFF
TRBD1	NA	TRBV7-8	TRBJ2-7	TGTGCCAGCAGCTTAGTGGGACAGGCCTACGAGCAGTACTTC	CASSLVGQAYEQYF